The rows below give T cell receptor beta chains drawn from one sample of a study of blood T cell repertoires in COVID-19. The repertoire was sequenced with immunoSEQ multiplex PCR; TCRdb's copy has only in-frame clones and lacks some. The sample has roughly 55,000 clones; around 84% are singletons. The sequenced sample was peripheral blood. These receptors were taken from a man in his 70s with active COVID-19. Both conserved end residues are part of each CDR3. The D gene is left open where the match is weak.

V gene: TRBV18; J gene: TRBJ2-1; D gene: TRBD1; CDR3 protein: CASSPLRGNEQFF
V gene: TRBV5-6; J gene: TRBJ2-1; D gene: -; CDR3 protein: CASSWGVNEQFF
V gene: TRBV2; J gene: TRBJ1-1; D gene: TRBD1; CDR3 protein: CASSPTGVSTEAFF
V gene: TRBV19; J gene: TRBJ2-2; D gene: TRBD1; CDR3 protein: CASSKRTGYANTGELFF
V gene: TRBV29-1; J gene: TRBJ1-1; D gene: -; CDR3 protein: CSVVPGKAEAFF
V gene: TRBV27; J gene: TRBJ2-3; D gene: -; CDR3 protein: CASRQRATDTQYF
V gene: TRBV6-1; J gene: TRBJ2-1; D gene: -; CDR3 protein: CASSENQGGYNNEQFF
V gene: TRBV6-2/TRBV6-3; J gene: TRBJ2-1; D gene: TRBD2; CDR3 protein: CASSPQPAGGSLNEQFF
V gene: TRBV21-1; J gene: TRBJ2-2; D gene: -; CDR3 protein: CASSKARTGTGDPGELFF
V gene: TRBV10-3; J gene: TRBJ2-7; D gene: -; CDR3 protein: CAISEREHYEQYF
V gene: TRBV5-1; J gene: TRBJ2-2; D gene: TRBD2; CDR3 protein: CASSQGLAGTSTNTGELFF
V gene: TRBV6-5; J gene: TRBJ2-3; D gene: -; CDR3 protein: CASSYSGLQLDTQYF
V gene: TRBV5-1; J gene: TRBJ2-7; D gene: TRBD1; CDR3 protein: CASSLDVGGREQYF
V gene: TRBV9; J gene: TRBJ1-2; D gene: TRBD1; CDR3 protein: CASSLDRGHYGYTF
V gene: TRBV27; J gene: TRBJ2-2; D gene: -; CDR3 protein: CASSLRVVAGDTGELFF
V gene: TRBV3-1/TRBV3-2; J gene: TRBJ2-7; D gene: -; CDR3 protein: CASSQDQGQSYEQYF
V gene: TRBV6-1; J gene: TRBJ2-5; D gene: TRBD2; CDR3 protein: CASSEGRLAGEETQYF
V gene: TRBV5-1; J gene: TRBJ1-6; D gene: TRBD1; CDR3 protein: CASSLVAGGNSPLHF
V gene: TRBV29-1; J gene: TRBJ2-5; D gene: -; CDR3 protein: CSAQPLQETQYF
V gene: TRBV24-1; J gene: TRBJ1-2; D gene: TRBD1; CDR3 protein: CATSDVGQGYGYTF
V gene: TRBV6-2/TRBV6-3; J gene: TRBJ1-1; D gene: -; CDR3 protein: CASSYSPRGSGDEAFF
V gene: TRBV19; J gene: TRBJ1-2; D gene: TRBD1; CDR3 protein: CASIRQGEYYGYTF
V gene: TRBV29-1; J gene: TRBJ1-3; D gene: -; CDR3 protein: CSIRGTLSGNTIYF
V gene: TRBV5-1; J gene: TRBJ1-4; D gene: -; CDR3 protein: CASSLMGARSEKLFF
V gene: TRBV6-6; J gene: TRBJ1-1; D gene: TRBD1; CDR3 protein: CASTNTGAGTEAFF
V gene: TRBV19; J gene: TRBJ1-2; D gene: -; CDR3 protein: CASSQGSASFYGYTF
V gene: TRBV4-3; J gene: TRBJ1-1; D gene: -; CDR3 protein: CASSQESGSVEAFF
V gene: TRBV2; J gene: TRBJ1-3; D gene: -; CDR3 protein: CASSVGGTGNTIYF
V gene: TRBV18; J gene: TRBJ2-5; D gene: TRBD2; CDR3 protein: CASSPPRIGGIQETQYF
V gene: TRBV27; J gene: TRBJ2-3; D gene: TRBD1; CDR3 protein: CASSPWDRVHTQYF
V gene: TRBV7-9; J gene: TRBJ2-2; D gene: TRBD1; CDR3 protein: CASSFLLGTGSTGELFF
V gene: TRBV19; J gene: TRBJ1-1; D gene: -; CDR3 protein: CASSSDLRGTEAFF
V gene: TRBV5-1; J gene: TRBJ1-1; D gene: TRBD1; CDR3 protein: CASSSPGTGLEAFF
V gene: TRBV4-2; J gene: TRBJ1-3; D gene: -; CDR3 protein: CASSPRGFASSGNTIYF
V gene: TRBV18; J gene: TRBJ1-5; D gene: -; CDR3 protein: CASSQAGNQPQHF
V gene: TRBV5-1; J gene: TRBJ2-5; D gene: TRBD1; CDR3 protein: CASSLPGQGAASGVPQETQYF
V gene: TRBV7-2; J gene: TRBJ1-4; D gene: -; CDR3 protein: CASRPAGATNEKLFF
V gene: TRBV5-4; J gene: TRBJ1-1; D gene: TRBD1; CDR3 protein: CASSLYRGDTEAFF
V gene: TRBV27; J gene: TRBJ2-1; D gene: -; CDR3 protein: CATPLYNEQFF
V gene: TRBV5-6; J gene: TRBJ2-7; D gene: -; CDR3 protein: CASSSGSGIHEQYF
V gene: TRBV28; J gene: TRBJ1-2; D gene: TRBD1; CDR3 protein: CASSPTGSNYGYTF
V gene: TRBV28; J gene: TRBJ1-5; D gene: TRBD1; CDR3 protein: CASDDRDRHKLMSNQPQHF
V gene: TRBV5-1; J gene: TRBJ1-1; D gene: -; CDR3 protein: CASSSQGSQERAFF
V gene: TRBV4-1; J gene: TRBJ1-2; D gene: TRBD1; CDR3 protein: CASSPPQGSFYGYTF
V gene: TRBV24-1; J gene: TRBJ2-4; D gene: -; CDR3 protein: CATPLLIQYF
V gene: TRBV4-3; J gene: TRBJ2-7; D gene: TRBD1; CDR3 protein: CASSQDAGTGLSYEQYF
V gene: TRBV24-1; J gene: TRBJ2-6; D gene: TRBD1; CDR3 protein: CATSDSREGAAGANVLTF
V gene: TRBV7-2; J gene: TRBJ2-7; D gene: -; CDR3 protein: CASSLAGQAYEQYF
V gene: TRBV4-2; J gene: TRBJ2-2; D gene: TRBD1; CDR3 protein: CASSLQGLDTGELFF
V gene: TRBV11-3; J gene: TRBJ1-1; D gene: TRBD1; CDR3 protein: CASSPLGQVPGEAFF
V gene: TRBV30; J gene: TRBJ1-1; D gene: -; CDR3 protein: CAQQQDSNTEAFF
V gene: TRBV18; J gene: TRBJ2-1; D gene: TRBD2; CDR3 protein: CASSATSGGNGEQFF
V gene: TRBV19; J gene: TRBJ2-7; D gene: -; CDR3 protein: CASSIAQGGEEQYF
V gene: TRBV19; J gene: TRBJ1-2; D gene: -; CDR3 protein: CASSAEQGLPYGYTF
V gene: TRBV6-2/TRBV6-3; J gene: TRBJ2-2; D gene: -; CDR3 protein: CASSYPRPRGLTGELFF
V gene: TRBV2; J gene: TRBJ2-5; D gene: -; CDR3 protein: CASSDRTGQAAQYF
V gene: TRBV7-7; J gene: TRBJ2-7; D gene: TRBD1; CDR3 protein: CASSVGTEGGEYEQYF
V gene: TRBV11-3; J gene: TRBJ2-3; D gene: TRBD2; CDR3 protein: CASSPPGSSGGDTQYF
V gene: TRBV10-3; J gene: TRBJ2-7; D gene: -; CDR3 protein: CAISESGASSYEQYF
V gene: TRBV7-6; J gene: TRBJ2-7; D gene: TRBD1; CDR3 protein: CASSLAPRTGNSYEQYF